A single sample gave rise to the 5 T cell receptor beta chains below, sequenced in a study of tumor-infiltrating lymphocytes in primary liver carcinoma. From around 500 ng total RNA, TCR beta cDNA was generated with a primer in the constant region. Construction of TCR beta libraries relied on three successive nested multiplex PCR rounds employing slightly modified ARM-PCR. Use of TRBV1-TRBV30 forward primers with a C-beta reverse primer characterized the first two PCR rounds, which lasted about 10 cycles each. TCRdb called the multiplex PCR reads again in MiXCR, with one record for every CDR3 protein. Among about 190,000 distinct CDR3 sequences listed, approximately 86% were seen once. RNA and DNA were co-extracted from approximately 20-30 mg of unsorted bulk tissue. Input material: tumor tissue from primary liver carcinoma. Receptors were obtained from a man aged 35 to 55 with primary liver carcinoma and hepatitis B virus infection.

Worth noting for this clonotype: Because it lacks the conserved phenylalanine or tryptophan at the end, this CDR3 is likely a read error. CDR3 in amino acids: CASSVIWGNTEAFL. Here the CDR3 DNA reads TGCGCCAGCAGTGTAATCTGGGGGAACACTGAAGCTTTCCTT. The V gene is TRBV6-1, the J gene TRBJ1-1; D uncertain. This CDR3 is 14 amino acids long. CDR1 is MNHNS, CDR2 SASEGT, per germline.

The CDR3 nucleotides read TGTGCCAGCAGTCAAGTAGCGGGTGCGATCAGGGAGCTGTTTTTT. This translates into CASSQVAGAIRELFF. V gene TRBV6-2 or TRBV6-3 combines with J gene TRBJ2-2; TRBD2 agrees at 7 bases. J was trimmed by 9 bases and V by 5 bases; bases with no gene match: 12. CDR1 and CDR2 (germline): MNHEY, SVGEGT. The length of the CDR3 is 15 residues.

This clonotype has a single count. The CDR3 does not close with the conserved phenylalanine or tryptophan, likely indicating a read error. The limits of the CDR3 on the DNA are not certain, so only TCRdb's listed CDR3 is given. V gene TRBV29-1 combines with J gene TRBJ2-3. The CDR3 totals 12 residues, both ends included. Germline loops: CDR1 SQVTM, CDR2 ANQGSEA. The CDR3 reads CSVAPSTDTQYM.

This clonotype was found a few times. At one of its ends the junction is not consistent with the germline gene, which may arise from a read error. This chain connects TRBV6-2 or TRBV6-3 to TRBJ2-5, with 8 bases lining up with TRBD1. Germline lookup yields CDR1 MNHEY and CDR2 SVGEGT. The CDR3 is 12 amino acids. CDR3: CTSRTGSETQYF. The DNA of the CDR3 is TGTACCAGCAGGACAGGGTCGGAGACCCAGTATTTC.

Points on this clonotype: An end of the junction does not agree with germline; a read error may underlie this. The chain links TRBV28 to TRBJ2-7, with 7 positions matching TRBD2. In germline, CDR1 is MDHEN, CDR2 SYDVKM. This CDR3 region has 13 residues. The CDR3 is CTSSGDRAYEQYF. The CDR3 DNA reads TGTACCAGCAGCGGGGACCGTGCCTACGAGCAGTACTTC.